The 5 T cell receptor beta chains presented below share a single source sample, sequenced in a study of PD-L1 blockade in urothelial cancer. Specified time point: peripheral blood 6 weeks after treatment start. The method was immunoSEQ multiplex PCR; TCRdb's version includes in-frame clones alone and lacks a portion of them. The sample has 95,000 to 130,000 clones; around nine tenths are singletons. The specimen comprised PBMCs, sampled around atezolizumab (anti-PD-L1) treatment. Receptors were obtained from a man in his sixties with urothelial cancer.

The chain is built from TRBV28 and TRBJ1-2; D is perhaps TRBD1 (5 bases). CDR1 and CDR2 from the germline V gene are MDHEN and SYDVKM. The CDR3 runs 13 residues. The V end was cut by 5 bases, the J end by 3 bases, with 10 bases between. The CDR3 loop reads CASSRGHDYGYTF. In DNA form, the CDR3 reads TGTGCCAGCAGTCGTGGACACGACTATGGCTACACCTTC.

This sequence joins TRBV21-1 and TRBJ1-1. TRBV21-1 is designated a pseudogene. CDR3 length: 11 residues. The CDR3 reads CARLGSTEAFF. The CDR3 coding sequence is TGTGCCAGGTTAGGGAGCACTGAAGCTTTCTTT.

The chain joins TRBV25-1 to TRBJ1-1, with 8 positions matching TRBD1. With V trimmed by 9 bases and J by 6 bases, 6 bases remained unmatched. Germline V gene data show CDR1 as MGHDK and CDR2 as SYGVNS. The CDR3 runs 12 residues. This CDR3 is CASSRGPSEAFF. In nucleotides, the CDR3 is TGTGCCAGTTCCAGGGGGCCCTCTGAAGCTTTCTTT.

The gene calls are TRBV5-1 and TRBJ2-7, with D tentatively TRBD2 (6 bases). The CDR3 contains 15 residues. Per the germline V gene, CDR1 is SGHRS and CDR2 is YFSETQ. With 3 bases removed from V and 0 bases from J, the gap between germline ends came to 13 bases. The CDR3 DNA reads as TGCGCCAGCAGCTCGGGACTCTCGAGCTCCTACGAGCAGTACTTC. Protein: CASSSGLSSSYEQYF.

V usage is TRBV7-9 and J usage is TRBJ2-5; TRBD1 might be the D (6 bases). V gave up 6 bases and J gave up 0 bases, with 11 bases separating them. This CDR3 comprises 14 residues. Germline-derived CDR1 and CDR2 are SEHNR and FQNEAQ (reference sequence). The CDR3 here is CASRPTGHQETQYF. The CDR3 DNA reads TGTGCCAGCAGACCGACAGGCCACCAAGAGACCCAGTACTTC.